This TCR beta chain was profiled in a study of blood T cell repertoires in COVID-19. Clones were read by immunoSEQ multiplex PCR, and TCRdb kept only the in-frame ones, dropping some. The sample carries about 390,000 clones, about 89% recorded once. Germline loops: CDR1 MDHEN, CDR2 SYDVKM. V shed 10 bases and J shed 2 bases, with 26 bases lying between them. The CDR3 runs to 17 residues. This chain connects TRBV28 to TRBJ2-5; D is possibly TRBD2 (5 bases). This TCR was recovered from a woman in her fifties or sixties with COVID-19, enrolled during active disease. Sequences were obtained from peripheral blood. CDR3 coding DNA: TGTGCCACCAGAGCCAGCGAGGGTCTTCAGGCTCAAGAGACCCAGTACTTC. Translated, it gives CATRASEGLQAQETQYF. The variable domain in full, completed from reference TRBV28 and TRBJ2-5, reads DVKVTQSSRYLVKRTGEKVFLECVQDMDHENMFWYRQDPGLGLRLIYFSYDVKMKEKGDIPEGYSVSREKKERFSLILESASTNQTSMYLCATRASEGLQAQETQYFGPGTRLLVL.